At least ten counts were recorded for the clone carrying this T cell receptor beta chain. What it binds is not known. The sample is drawn from a study of T-cell memory formation after mild COVID-19. Study results and limitations: Several responding clones turned up in pre-infection memory, indicating that cross-reactive memory may have taken part.

TCRdb reanalysed the 5' RACE reads using MiXCR and keeps one entry per CDR3 protein. Of 300,000 to 400,000 distinct CDR3 sequences in the sample, about 15% were seen once. The sequence was obtained from a man aged 18 to 30 who had mild COVID-19 (a few samples of this study predate the infection). Cell type and time point are not known. Sequencing used PBMCs or a T cell subset sorted from them (not recorded which).

The CDR3 bases are TGCGCCAGCAGCCTCCGAATCTCTGGGGCCAACGTCCTGACTTTC. This translates into CASSLRISGANVLTF. The chain carries TRBV5-1 and TRBJ2-6; D is unresolved. Germline loops: CDR1 SGHRS, CDR2 YFSETQ. The CDR3 totals 15 residues. V was pared by 4 bases and J by 0 bases, with 8 bases between.